Shown below are 31 T cell receptor beta chains from a single sample sequenced in a study of OX40 agonist ivuxolimab in advanced cancers. Data came from immunoSEQ multiplex PCR; TCRdb stores just in-frame clones and leaves some out. The sample carries 100,000 or so clones, about 88% recorded once. This specimen consisted of CD4+ or CD8+ T cells sorted from blood, obtained in a trial of the OX40 agonist ivuxolimab. The receptor set was obtained from an adult with an advanced solid tumor such as melanoma, head and neck, liver or kidney cancer.

This chain joins TRBV30 and TRBJ1-4, with D possibly matching TRBD1 (6 bases). V was shortened by 3 bases and J by 1 base, with 12 bases between the two germline ends. Germline CDR1 reads GTSNPN; CDR2 reads SVGIG (reference sequence). The CDR3 has 15 amino acids. The CDR3 region has the DNA TGTGCCTGGAGGGACCAGGGGTTAACTAATGAAAAACTGTTTTTT. Translated: CAWRDQGLTNEKLFF.

The rearrangement joins TRBV30 to TRBJ2-7, with 7 bases fitting TRBD1. CDR3 length: 12 residues. Per the germline V gene, CDR1 is GTSNPN and CDR2 is SVGIG (reference sequence). V trimming: 5 bases; J trimming: 3 bases; junction bases outside the gene matches: 4. CDR3 sequence: CAWDRDLYEQYF. The CDR3 DNA follows: TGTGCCTGGGACAGGGATCTCTACGAGCAGTACTTC.

The chain links TRBV30 to TRBJ2-7; 10 bases match TRBD1. CDR1 is GTSNPN and CDR2 is SVGIG in the germline V gene (reference sequence). The CDR3 is 13 amino acids. The V gene end was trimmed by 2 bases and the J gene end by 6 bases; junction bases not matched to a gene: 4. CDR3 coding DNA: TGTGCCTGGAGTCGAGGGACAGGGGTCGAGCAGTACTTC. Translation gives CAWSRGTGVEQYF.

The gene calls are TRBV7-8 and TRBJ2-3, with 8 nucleotides matching TRBD2. Germline loops: CDR1 SGHVS, CDR2 FQNEAQ. The CDR3 sequence is 15 residues long. V was pared by 3 bases and J by 2 bases, with 4 bases of the junction left unmatched. The CDR3 sequence is CASSFFSGNTDTQYF. Written as DNA, the CDR3 is TGTGCCAGCAGCTTTTTTAGCGGGAACACAGATACGCAGTATTTT.

This chain uses TRBV7-9 with TRBJ2-7; possibly TRBD1 or TRBD2 for D (5 bases each). Per germline, CDR1 SEHNR and CDR2 FQNEAQ (reference sequence). The CDR3 consists of 13 residues. V gave up 8 bases and J gave up 7 bases, with 18 bases separating them. DNA of the CDR3: TGTGCCAGCGAGCTCTGGGGGAGTTGGGAGCAGTACTTC. This encodes CASELWGSWEQYF.

The J gene is TRBJ2-5, the V gene TRBV5-4; 13 nucleotides match TRBD2. The CDR3 has 16 residues. The germline V gene has CDR1 SGHNT and CDR2 YYREEE (reference sequence). The junction had 4 bases not matched to a gene; V was cut back by 4 bases and J by 1 base. The CDR3 reads CASSRGLAGSQETQYF. The CDR3 bases are TGTGCCAGCAGCCGGGGACTAGCGGGATCCCAAGAGACCCAGTACTTC.

This clone was observed a few times. The rearrangement joins TRBV6-1 to TRBJ1-1; 8 bases map to TRBD1. J was trimmed by 6 bases and V by 7 bases; bases with no gene match: 7. Germline assignment: CDR1 MNHNS and CDR2 SASEGT. This CDR3 has 13 amino acids. The CDR3 DNA is TGTGCCAGCACCAAGGACAGGGTATCTGAAGCTTTCTTT. Its protein product is CASTKDRVSEAFF.

The V and J genes are TRBV9 and TRBJ2-3, with 7 bases that match TRBD1. The germline V gene encodes CDR1 SGDLS and CDR2 YYNGEE. The CDR3 length is 16 residues. Trimming removed 0 bases from V and 4 bases from J; junction bases left unmatched: 8. Here the CDR3 reads CASSVDWWGQSDTQYF. The CDR3 bases are TGTGCCAGCAGCGTAGATTGGTGGGGACAGTCAGATACGCAGTATTTT.

The CDR3 coding sequence is TGTGCCAGCAGCTTGAGTGCGAACACCGGGGAGCTGTTTTTT. Translating it yields CASSLSANTGELFF. This sequence joins TRBV5-4 and TRBJ2-2; no clear D gene. The length of the CDR3 is 14 residues. Between the trimmed V and J ends, which lost 1 base and 0 bases, there was a span of 4 bases. Germline lookup yields CDR1 SGHNT and CDR2 YYREEE (reference sequence). Complete variable domain (other parts from reference TRBV5-4 and TRBJ2-2): ETGVTQSPTHLIKTRGQQVTLRCSSQSGHNTVSWYQQALGQGPQFIFQYYREEENGRGNFPPRFSGLQFPNYSSELNVNALELDDSALYLCASSLSANTGELFFGEGSRLTVL.

This clone was seen only a few times. The rearrangement uses TRBV28 and TRBJ1-1; no reliable D call. Germline CDR1 and CDR2: MDHEN and SYDVKM. The CDR3 sequence is 14 residues long. Deletions cut 3 bases from V and 0 bases from J, with 8 bases between. As DNA, the CDR3 is TGTGCCAGCAGTTTCGGGGATATGAACACTGAAGCTTTCTTT. Its translation: CASSFGDMNTEAFF.

In its sample, this clone was seen once. This chain joins TRBV2 and TRBJ2-3; tentatively, D is TRBD2 (6 bases). The CDR3 contains 15 residues. Germline assignment: CDR1 SNHLY and CDR2 FYNNEI. V lost 1 base, J lost 5 bases, and 13 bases lay in between. Here the CDR3 reads CASSEGGVVGDTQYF. The CDR3 nucleotides read TGTGCCAGCAGTGAAGGCGGGGTAGTTGGAGATACGCAGTATTTT.

The chain links TRBV6-1 to TRBJ1-2, with TRBD1 matching 10 bases. The V gene's germline CDR1 is MNHNS and CDR2 SASEGT. This CDR3 is built from 15 residues. The V and J ends lost 4 bases and 7 bases, in that order; junction bases with no gene match: 9. DNA of the CDR3: TGTGCCAGCAGTGTGACAGGGGGCGTAAGTTTTGGCTACACCTTC. Its translation is CASSVTGGVSFGYTF.

The chain links TRBV30 to TRBJ2-7; 10 bases align to TRBD1. The CDR3 extends over 14 amino acids. V dropped 2 bases and J dropped 4; count of bases not matched to a gene: 5. Germline V gene data show CDR1 as GTSNPN and CDR2 as SVGIG (reference sequence). The CDR3 sequence: CAWSRGQGSYEQYF. CDR3 in DNA: TGTGCCTGGAGTAGGGGACAGGGGTCGTACGAGCAGTACTTC.

The gene calls are TRBV2 and TRBJ2-1, with D perhaps TRBD2 (7 bases). The V end was cut by 5 bases, the J end by 7 bases, with 24 bases between. From germline, CDR1 is SNHLY and CDR2 FYNNEI. CDR3 length equals 17 residues. This CDR3 is CASSPRGGSLFRNEQFF. CDR3 sequence (DNA): TGTGCCAGCAGTCCAAGGGGGGGCAGTCTATTTCGGAATGAGCAGTTCTTC.

The rearrangement uses TRBV28 and TRBJ2-7; D is possibly TRBD1 or TRBD2 (5 bases each). Trimming stripped 6 bases from V and 5 bases from J, with 20 bases between. The CDR3 consists of 15 residues. CDR1 and CDR2 (germline): MDHEN, SYDVKM. The CDR3 sequence is CASRARGRLWNEQYF. In nucleotides, the CDR3 is TGTGCCAGCAGGGCCCGGGGCAGGTTGTGGAACGAGCAGTACTTC.

The chain has TRBV4-1 and TRBJ2-5, with D possibly matching TRBD2 (5 bases). The germline V gene encodes CDR1 MGHRA and CDR2 YSYEKL. The CDR3 consists of 14 residues. V was pared by 0 bases and J by 5 bases, with 10 bases between. The CDR3 nucleotides read TGCGCCAGCAGCCAAGAAGCTCGGAGGGAGACCCAGTACTTC. Translating gives CASSQEARRETQYF.

This chain connects TRBV2 to TRBJ1-2; 8 positions match TRBD1. Looked up from germline, CDR1 is SNHLY and CDR2 is FYNNEI. This CDR3 region has 13 residues. Trimming removed 8 bases from V and 8 bases from J; junction bases left unmatched: 10. The CDR3 loop is CASAPSGGGGYTF. The CDR3 bases are TGTGCCAGCGCTCCTTCAGGGGGCGGGGGCTACACCTTC.

The V gene is TRBV6-1, the J gene TRBJ1-3; 8 bases agree with TRBD1. The trim removed 3 bases at V and 1 base at J, leaving 8 bases unmatched. The CDR3 extends over 17 amino acids. The germline V gene encodes CDR1 MNHNS and CDR2 SASEGT. The CDR3 here is CASSDLDRVRSGNTIYF. The CDR3 nucleotides are TGTGCCAGCAGTGACTTGGACAGGGTGAGGTCTGGAAACACCATATATTTT.

This CDR3 is CAWKYGGVETQYF. The CDR3 nucleotides are TGTGCCTGGAAGTATGGAGGGGTAGAGACCCAGTACTTC. This chain connects TRBV30 to TRBJ2-5, with D possibly TRBD2 on 6 matching bases. The CDR3 covers 13 residues. Trimming left V 4 bases short and J 4 bases short, with 13 bases between. Germline CDR1 reads GTSNPN; CDR2 reads SVGIG (reference sequence).

This chain joins TRBV6-1 and TRBJ2-2; 8 bases align to TRBD2. The V gene's germline CDR1 is MNHNS and CDR2 SASEGT. This CDR3 contains 14 residues. Losses at the gene ends were 10 bases for V and 3 bases for J; bases not matched to a gene: 7. For the CDR3, the DNA is TGTGCCACGGGTCTAGCGGGTGACACCGGGGAGCTGTTTTTT. Translated: CATGLAGDTGELFF.

The rearrangement joins TRBV6-1 to TRBJ2-1; 9 bases line up with TRBD2. This CDR3 has 17 amino acids. V was pared by 4 bases and J by 3 bases, with 10 bases of the junction left unmatched. Germline V gives CDR1 MNHNS, CDR2 SASEGT. CDR3 sequence: CASSGSSGKALYNEQFF. The DNA of the CDR3 is TGTGCCAGCAGTGGGTCTAGCGGGAAAGCGCTCTACAATGAGCAGTTCTTC.

The chain carries TRBV7-8 and TRBJ2-7; 9 positions agree with TRBD2. Germline V CDR1 and CDR2: SGHVS, FQNEAQ. V gave up 1 base and J gave up 1 base; unmatched junction bases: 8. This CDR3 is 17 amino acids long. CDR3 nucleotides: TGTGCCAGCAGCTTAGGCGGGGGGGCTAGTAATTCCTACGAGCAGTACTTC. Its translation: CASSLGGGASNSYEQYF.

The sample holds one count of this clone. The V and J genes are TRBV7-8 and TRBJ2-2, with D perhaps TRBD1 (5 bases). Germline loops: CDR1 SGHVS, CDR2 FQNEAQ. Trimming removed 4 bases at V and 5 bases at J, with 14 bases between. The CDR3 sequence is 15 residues long. For the CDR3, the DNA is TGTGCCAGCAGCTCAGACCTCAGGGCGACCGGGGAGCTGTTTTTT. It codes for CASSSDLRATGELFF.

The chain recombines TRBV6-6 with TRBJ1-2, with 7 bases matching TRBD1. This CDR3 contains 15 residues. V trimming: 6 bases; J trimming: 0 bases; junction bases outside the gene matches: 7. The germline CDR1 and CDR2 sequences are MNHNY and SVGAGI (reference sequence). CDR3 sequence (DNA): TGTGCCAGCAGGGCCCGACAGGGATCTAACTATGGCTACACCTTC. Its translation: CASRARQGSNYGYTF.

This clone was seen once. The genes are TRBV21-1 and TRBJ2-1; TRBD1, the table's D call, lacks a check against the DNA. TRBV21-1 constitutes a pseudogene. The CDR3 runs to 19 residues. DNA for the CDR3: TGTGCCAGCAGCGATCGACAGGGGGAACCTCAAAGCTCCTACAATGAGCAGTTCTTC. Translating gives CASSDRQGEPQSSYNEQFF.

This sequence joins TRBV2 and TRBJ1-2; D not resolved. Trimming took off 4 bases at V and 3 bases at J, with 12 bases between the two ends. From germline, CDR1 is SNHLY and CDR2 FYNNEI. The CDR3 loop spans 14 amino acids. The CDR3 bases are TGTGCCAGCAGTGTCCCGTCGTCTGACTATGGCTACACCTTC. Its translation: CASSVPSSDYGYTF.

The CDR3 region is CASTAVNGDTEAFF. CDR3 DNA sequence: TGTGCCAGCACGGCGGTCAACGGGGACACTGAAGCTTTCTTT. The gene calls are TRBV2 and TRBJ1-1; no reliable D call. The CDR3 is made up of 14 amino acids. The germline CDR1 and CDR2 sequences are SNHLY and FYNNEI. Trimming removed 7 bases at V and 3 bases at J, with 15 bases between.

The chain is built from TRBV30 and TRBJ1-4; no clear D. CDR1 and CDR2 from the germline V gene are GTSNPN and SVGIG (reference sequence). The CDR3 has 14 amino acids. V shed 0 bases and J shed 1 base, with 6 bases lying between them. The CDR3 DNA follows: TGTGCCTGGAGTGTGACGCGAACTAATGAAAAACTGTTTTTT. Translated: CAWSVTRTNEKLFF.

This chain uses TRBV5-1 with TRBJ1-2; D is uncertain. CDR1 is SGHRS, CDR2 YFSETQ, per germline. V was pared by 4 bases and J by 4 bases, with 11 bases between. CDR3 length: 13 residues. DNA for the CDR3: TGCGCCAGCAGCCCTAGGGAGGTCTATGGCTACACCTTC. This encodes CASSPREVYGYTF.

The chain is built from TRBV6-1 and TRBJ2-1, with 9 bases aligning to TRBD1. The CDR3 covers 15 residues. Per germline, CDR1 MNHNS and CDR2 SASEGT. The V gene end was trimmed by 6 bases and the J gene end by 4 bases; junction bases not matched to a gene: 7. CDR3 in amino acids: CASRVLDRGYNEQFF. CDR3 nucleotide sequence: TGTGCCAGCAGAGTCCTGGACAGGGGTTACAATGAGCAGTTCTTC.

This chain links TRBV6-5 with TRBJ2-1, with 11 bases that match TRBD2. CDR3 length: 16 amino acids. Germline values: CDR1 MNHEY, CDR2 SVGAGI. J was trimmed by 8 bases and V by 0 bases; bases with no gene match: 6. The CDR3 coding sequence is TGTGCCAGCAGTTACTCGTGGCTAGCGGGAGGACATGAGCAGTTCTTC. Translation: CASSYSWLAGGHEQFF.